Listed here is a single T cell receptor beta chain. This entry belongs to a study of T cell responses to AZD1222 COVID-19 vaccine. The V gene's germline CDR1 is LNHDA and CDR2 SQIVND (reference sequence). CDR3 length equals 14 residues. The V end lost 6 bases, the J end lost 0 bases, and 8 bases lay between the germline ends. This table comes from immunoSEQ multiplex PCR, and its TCRdb copy is limited to in-frame clones, with some not included. The sample lists about 180,000 clones, roughly 90% seen once, with 2.6% in the top ten. The rearrangement joins TRBV19 to TRBJ1-4; D perhaps matches TRBD1 (5 bases). The receptor was isolated from an adult in good health. The sequences come from peripheral blood, collected on day 0 of AZD1222 vaccination. The CDR3 reads CASRVRATNEKLFF. In DNA, the CDR3 is TGTGCCAGTAGGGTCAGGGCAACTAATGAAAAACTGTTTTTT.